This T cell receptor (beta chain) is from a study of T cell responses to AZD1222 COVID-19 vaccine. Germline CDR1 and CDR2: GTSNPN and SVGIG (reference sequence). The CDR3 is made up of 14 amino acids. The V end lost 2 bases, the J end lost 2 bases, and 12 bases lay between the germline ends. As regards this clone: Its cognate antigen is unknown.

Here immunoSEQ multiplex PCR was the method, and the copy in TCRdb shows in-frame clones only, minus some. The sample lists nearly 110,000 clones; roughly 85% were seen once. General study points: The breadth and depth of Spike-specific TCRs increased once two AZD1222 doses had been given.

This clonotype was obtained from an adult who received the AZD1222 COVID-19 vaccine. The V and J genes are TRBV30 and TRBJ1-2; D gene ambiguous. The specimen was peripheral blood, collected 28 days after the second AZD1222 dose. The CDR3: CAWSPRSRNYGYTF. DNA for the CDR3: TGTGCCTGGAGTCCCCGGAGTCGAAACTATGGCTACACCTTC.